These T cell receptor beta chains were read from a single sample in a study of blood T cell repertoires in COVID-19. The method was immunoSEQ multiplex PCR; TCRdb's version includes in-frame clones alone and lacks a portion of them. The table lists around 500,000 clones, roughly 88% of them singletons. Sequenced sample: peripheral blood. Source of these receptors: a human donor in a cohort sampled during active COVID-19. The conserved cysteine and the conserved F or W are not part of the CDR3 here.

TRBV2,ASSTGRKSETQY
TRBV3-1/TRBV3-2,ASSGGDSPPSTDTQY
TRBV7-3,ASTEGAQSGELF
TRBV5-5,ASSLIGQGRDEQF
TRBV3-1/TRBV3-2,ASSLRTSGVPDTQY
TRBV4-2,ASSQERLAAGELF
TRBV7-2,ASSPWGQNTEAF
TRBV5-1,ASSSTLSETQY
TRBV6-6,ASSSRTGIYTEAF
TRBV6-5,ASSPPSGGYNEQF
TRBV30,AWSPRGSQPQH
TRBV3-1/TRBV3-2,ASSLASYNEQF
TRBV27,ASRPGQNTDTQY
TRBV2,ARTVRGEAF
TRBV7-8,ASSPRVAGVAETQY
TRBV19,ASTLGNTEAF
TRBV4-1,ASSRAGLAEYNEQF
TRBV5-1,ASSLVSSLGLGNEQF
TRBV19,ASSIEEGFHGYT
TRBV19,ASSIGGRGNAEAF
TRBV11-3,ASSTHGQDEQY
TRBV30,AWSVDRDPGNTIY
TRBV7-2,ASSSFRSQETQY
TRBV7-9,ASSATSNQPQH
TRBV5-1,ASSSTGGQETQY
TRBV6-5,ASSRDRGSDTQY
TRBV9,ASSVGVSGTADTQY
TRBV29-1,SVDKGGTSGSSYEQY
TRBV10-3,AISEGGGYYGYT
TRBV5-1,ASSWGRLAGAPGYEQY
TRBV14,ASSKTSGSGSYNEQF
TRBV3-1/TRBV3-2,ASSQDTYEQY
TRBV19,ASSISPEQGKAF
TRBV30,AWTPMDRDSGDTQY
TRBV28,ASRGSAGIQETQY
TRBV2,ASSGPQGAIEAF
TRBV12-5,ASLLGGQETQY
TRBV18,ASSPVRQENTEAF
TRBV5-4,ASSEGQPSNTEAF
TRBV5-4,ASSLGLAGVEQF
TRBV5-1,ASRRDGSSYNEQF
TRBV4-2,ASSLRSGRVYNEQF
TRBV15,ATQEGRRGTGELF